The present T cell receptor beta chain was sequenced within a study of blood T cell repertoires in COVID-19. Study-level background: COVID-19 samples collected from the United States, Italy and Spain covered acute and convalescent phases.

Repertoires were generated with immunoSEQ multiplex PCR, while TCRdb's copy carries only in-frame clones and drops some. The data contain tens of thousands of clones, about 74% of them seen just once; the ten biggest clones take up 40% to 60%. The ends were cut back, 4 bases at V and 5 bases at J, with 22 bases in the middle. The germline CDR1 and CDR2 sequences are SGHTA and FQGNSA. The CDR3 totals 17 residues. V usage is TRBV7-2 and J usage is TRBJ2-3, with a tentative D call TRBD1 (5 bases). Sequenced input: peripheral blood. The origin of this receptor is a human donor in a cohort sampled during active COVID-19. CDR3 region: CASSSQILSNRRDTQYF. In DNA form, the CDR3 reads TGTGCCAGCAGCTCCCAGATCCTTAGCAACAGGCGAGATACGCAGTATTTT. Full variable domain (rest looked up from reference TRBV7-2 and TRBJ2-3): GAGVSQSPSNKVTEKGKDVELRCDPISGHTALYWYRQSLGQGLEFLIYFQGNSAPDKSGLPSDRFSAERTGGSVSTLTIQRTQQEDSAVYLCASSSQILSNRRDTQYFGPGTRLTVL.